Described below is a single TCR beta chain sequence and its context. Its antigen is unknown. The sample belongs to a study of OX40 agonist ivuxolimab in advanced cancers. Study background: The dose-escalation group included hepatocellular carcinoma, melanoma, renal cell carcinoma and head and neck cancer. Partial responses were achieved by three patients: one hepatocellular carcinoma, two cutaneous melanoma.

Some clones are missing from TCRdb's copy, which holds only in-frame ones; the method was immunoSEQ multiplex PCR. The table includes 100,000 to 150,000 clones, 90% to 95% detected once. The germline gives CDR1 MNHNS, CDR2 SASEGT. The CDR3 has 14 residues. The J segment lost 2 bases and the V segment lost 8 bases, leaving 8 bases of the junction unmatched. Study-level results: With doses of 0.1 to 3.0 mg/kg, CD4+ and CD8+ blood T cells had undergone clonal expansion by week 6. Fewer expanded clones were found on average in CD4+ than in CD8+ T cells.

The V gene is TRBV6-1, the J gene TRBJ2-5; 7 bases are shared with TRBD1. This receptor was identified in an adult with an advanced solid tumor such as melanoma, head and neck, liver or kidney cancer. The specimen comprised CD4+ or CD8+ T cells sorted from blood, sampled in a trial of the OX40 agonist ivuxolimab. The CDR3 DNA reads as TGTGCCAGCGCGGAGGACAGGATACAAGAGACCCAGTACTTC. Translation gives CASAEDRIQETQYF.